This T cell receptor (beta chain) stems from a study of graft-versus-host responses after intestinal transplantation. Study as a whole: Multivisceral, liver-intestinal, or isolated intestinal transplants were performed in recipients.

Generated by immunoSEQ multiplex PCR, the TCRdb table keeps only in-frame clones and is missing some. The sample records fewer than 30,000 clones, 80% to 95% being singletons. The germline gives CDR1 ENHRY, CDR2 SYGVKD. This CDR3 is 16 amino acids long. Trimming cost V 3 bases and J 9 bases, with 21 bases left between them. The sequences come from PBMCs, collected 18 days after transplant. The chain recombines TRBV10-3 with TRBJ2-1; D possibly corresponds to TRBD2 (6 bases). The receptor was derived from a human patient who received an intestinal transplant, so some T cells may come from the graft donor. The CDR3 here is CAISDRSAGGVGEQFF. CDR3 nucleotide sequence: TGTGCCATCAGTGATCGGTCAGCGGGTGGAGTGGGTGAGCAGTTCTTC.